Listed below are T cell receptor beta chains from one sample, sequenced in a study of T cell responses to AZD1222 COVID-19 vaccine. The data were produced by immunoSEQ multiplex PCR, yet TCRdb's version contains in-frame clones alone and is incomplete. The table has about 150,000 clones, about 90% seen once. The sequencing here drew on peripheral blood, taken on day 0 of AZD1222 vaccination. Receptors were obtained from an adult in good health. CDR3s include the opening cysteine and the closing phenylalanine or tryptophan. The order of the fields is D gene, J gene, V gene, clone size, CDR3 protein, CDR3 DNA. D genes are given only for firm matches. Part of the rows lack a size; the others show once, few, many or a class for expanded clones.

D: TRBD2
J: TRBJ2-7
V: TRBV4-1
size: once
CDR3: CASSQDGREYYEQYF
DNA: TGCGCCAGCAGCCAAGACGGGAGGGAGTACTACGAGCAGTACTTC

D: .
J: TRBJ2-7
V: TRBV9
size: .
CDR3: CASSPHGSQEQYF
DNA: TGTGCCAGCAGCCCCCATGGGTCGCAGGAGCAGTACTTC

D: TRBD1
J: TRBJ1-1
V: TRBV6-5
size: .
CDR3: CASSYGTDRAFF
DNA: TGTGCCAGCAGTTACGGGACAGATCGGGCTTTCTTT

D: .
J: TRBJ1-5
V: TRBV2
size: .
CDR3: CASSPKLPNQPQHF
DNA: TGTGCCAGCAGCCCCAAACTACCGAATCAGCCCCAGCATTTT

D: .
J: TRBJ1-3
V: TRBV4-1
size: .
CDR3: CASSHPLTGLGSRYSGNTIYF
DNA: TGCGCCAGCAGCCACCCCTTGACGGGGCTAGGAAGCAGGTACTCTGGAAACACCATATATTTT

D: TRBD1
J: TRBJ2-7
V: TRBV27
size: .
CDR3: CASSWDRVYEQYF
DNA: TGTGCCAGCAGTTGGGACAGGGTTTACGAGCAGTACTTC

D: .
J: TRBJ1-1
V: TRBV6-4
size: .
CDR3: CASSESWGNTEAFF
DNA: TGTGCCAGCAGTGAGAGTTGGGGCAACACTGAAGCTTTCTTT

D: TRBD1
J: TRBJ2-3
V: TRBV6-5
size: .
CDR3: CASSYGQGIGDTQYF
DNA: TGTGCCAGCAGTTACGGACAGGGGATAGGTGATACGCAGTATTTT

D: .
J: TRBJ1-5
V: TRBV6-4
size: .
CDR3: CASSDPRGQPQHF
DNA: TGTGCCAGCAGTGACCCCCGAGGGCAGCCCCAGCATTTT

D: .
J: TRBJ2-7
V: TRBV6-6
size: .
CDR3: CASSSQGLTYEQYF
DNA: TGTGCCAGCAGTTCCCAGGGGCTGACCTACGAGCAGTACTTC

D: TRBD1
J: TRBJ1-6
V: TRBV10-3
size: .
CDR3: CAISDFVGTVNSPLHF
DNA: TGTGCCATCAGTGACTTTGTCGGGACAGTTAATTCACCCCTCCACTTT

D: TRBD1
J: TRBJ2-1
V: TRBV18
size: .
CDR3: CASSLTAGTGYNEQFF
DNA: TGTGCCAGCTCACTTACAGCCGGGACAGGCTATAATGAGCAGTTCTTC

D: TRBD2
J: TRBJ2-7
V: TRBV5-1
size: .
CDR3: CASSRQTSGSMYEQYF
DNA: TGCGCCAGCAGCCGTCAGACTAGCGGGAGTATGTACGAGCAGTACTTC

D: .
J: TRBJ1-2
V: TRBV11-2
size: .
CDR3: CASSLLANYGYTF
DNA: TGTGCCAGCAGCTTACTGGCTAACTATGGCTACACCTTC

D: TRBD1
J: TRBJ1-2
V: TRBV27
size: .
CDR3: CASSPRQGARGAGYTF
DNA: TGTGCCAGCAGTCCCAGACAGGGGGCGCGCGGGGCTGGCTACACCTTC

D: .
J: TRBJ2-7
V: TRBV7-8
size: .
CDR3: CASSLSSEQYF
DNA: TGTGCCAGCAGCTTAAGTTCCGAGCAGTACTTC

D: TRBD1
J: TRBJ2-1
V: TRBV29-1
size: .
CDR3: CSAYGIRQTDRGLPNEQFF
DNA: TGCAGCGCCTACGGGATCCGACAGACCGACAGGGGGTTACCTAATGAGCAGTTCTTC

D: TRBD2
J: TRBJ2-1
V: TRBV11-2
size: .
CDR3: CASSSLRGGGRGEQFF
DNA: TGTGCCAGCAGCTCCTTGCGGGGCGGGGGACGCGGTGAGCAGTTCTTC

D: TRBD1
J: TRBJ2-7
V: TRBV3-1/TRBV3-2
size: .
CDR3: CASSLRRQGRDEQYF
DNA: TGTGCCAGCAGCCTTCGACGACAGGGCCGCGACGAGCAGTACTTC

D: .
J: TRBJ2-7
V: TRBV18
size: once
CDR3: CASSPNQGPTGEQYF
DNA: TGTGCCAGCTCACCTAATCAAGGACCTACGGGCGAGCAGTACTTC

D: TRBD2
J: TRBJ2-7
V: TRBV6-5
size: .
CDR3: CASSTSGRGSYEQYF
DNA: TGTGCCAGCAGTACTAGCGGGAGAGGTTCCTACGAGCAGTACTTC

D: .
J: TRBJ1-2
V: TRBV11-2
size: .
CDR3: CASSLGPYFRTDWNGYTF
DNA: TGTGCCAGCAGCTTAGGGCCCTACTTCCGGACGGATTGGAATGGCTACACCTTC